Listed below are T cell receptor beta chains from one sample, sequenced in a study of T cell responses to AZD1222 COVID-19 vaccine. Sequencing was performed with immunoSEQ multiplex PCR; in TCRdb, only in-frame clones are kept and a portion is missing. The sample has 150,000 to 200,000 clones; 88% are singletons. The source material was peripheral blood, sampled 28 days after the second AZD1222 dose. Receptor source: an adult who received the AZD1222 COVID-19 vaccine. Each CDR3 is given with its conserved first and last residue.

v_gene: TRBV29-1
CDR3aa: CSVVKAENYGYTF

v_gene: TRBV7-6
CDR3aa: CASTRGQGVTGELFF

v_gene: TRBV3-1/TRBV3-2
CDR3aa: CASSRDRRAIYF

v_gene: TRBV4-2
CDR3aa: CASSRSTGGDGANVLTF

v_gene: TRBV7-9
CDR3aa: CASSFGGEETQYF

v_gene: TRBV30
CDR3aa: CAWSPWTGTNEKLFF

v_gene: TRBV5-8
CDR3aa: CASSRGLTDNSPLHF

v_gene: TRBV19
CDR3aa: CASSTTATNIYF

v_gene: TRBV7-8
CDR3aa: CASSLSSGGAETQYF

v_gene: TRBV12-3/TRBV12-4
CDR3aa: CASSRNTEAFF

v_gene: TRBV4-2
CDR3aa: CASSHSVGDYEQYF

v_gene: TRBV29-1
CDR3aa: CSVEWAGGNTEAFF

v_gene: TRBV6-2/TRBV6-3
CDR3aa: CASSWTSGDTGELFF

v_gene: TRBV6-2/TRBV6-3
CDR3aa: CASSYIRGGSNTEAFF

v_gene: TRBV2
CDR3aa: CASSVRAGSGYTF

v_gene: TRBV27
CDR3aa: CASSETSGARETQYF

v_gene: TRBV5-8
CDR3aa: CASSLMGNHYGYTF

v_gene: TRBV7-7
CDR3aa: CASSGSKQGRLGTDTQYF

v_gene: TRBV19
CDR3aa: CASHGPNNEQFF

v_gene: TRBV2
CDR3aa: CASSTGPPAYEQYF

v_gene: TRBV6-5
CDR3aa: CASRTRVNSNQPQHF

v_gene: TRBV18
CDR3aa: CASSPMGDSGNTIYF

v_gene: TRBV6-5
CDR3aa: CASRDAGPPGNTIYF

v_gene: TRBV6-5
CDR3aa: CASSRNNQNTEAFF

v_gene: TRBV28
CDR3aa: CASSGTRGRSYNEQFF

v_gene: TRBV6-2/TRBV6-3
CDR3aa: CASSYQRQGNEQYF

v_gene: TRBV19
CDR3aa: CASSSTQGYTEAFF

v_gene: TRBV3-1/TRBV3-2
CDR3aa: CASSQDLAGRITGELFF

v_gene: TRBV5-5
CDR3aa: CASSLLAGAVYEQFF

v_gene: TRBV6-1
CDR3aa: CASSDHPGGNQPQHF

v_gene: TRBV19
CDR3aa: CASSPLATASTDTQYF

v_gene: TRBV15
CDR3aa: CATSRLSPGEAGNTIYF

v_gene: TRBV3-1/TRBV3-2
CDR3aa: CASSQQDRAAEQYF

v_gene: TRBV25-1
CDR3aa: CASSEYVTTGNSPLHF

v_gene: TRBV5-1
CDR3aa: CASSGTGGADTQYF

v_gene: TRBV29-1
CDR3aa: CSVAQNRGGEKLFF

v_gene: TRBV5-6
CDR3aa: CASSGVQGLHEQYF

v_gene: TRBV7-2
CDR3aa: CASSLGRARREQYF

v_gene: TRBV5-1
CDR3aa: CASSSTPPHEQFF

v_gene: TRBV4-2
CDR3aa: CASSPSGLPGYTF

v_gene: TRBV3-1/TRBV3-2
CDR3aa: CASSRTGEGGYTF

v_gene: TRBV5-4
CDR3aa: CASRQYSEGGYTF

v_gene: TRBV6-2/TRBV6-3
CDR3aa: CASSYSALAGVLLYNEQFF

v_gene: TRBV4-1
CDR3aa: CASSQEGLGYEQYF

v_gene: TRBV5-8
CDR3aa: CATIFGGAETQYF

v_gene: TRBV28
CDR3aa: CASHGGRGTEAFF

v_gene: TRBV7-9
CDR3aa: CASSLALGVPGYTF

v_gene: TRBV6-6
CDR3aa: CASSYRQVEYEQYF